This entry features one T cell receptor beta chain sequence. There is no known antigen for this receptor. The input lacks base qualities; no much larger clone sits a single base away. This sample was included in a study of blood T cell repertoires in COVID-19 (dated by TCRdb to the early 2020s). With regard to the full study: The collaborator samples originated in the United States, Italy and Spain and spanned the acute and convalescent phases of COVID-19. Nearly every sample came with metadata listing a de-identified subject ID, COVID-19 status, age in years and sex. Samples came from the ongoing ImmuneRACE study (first 160 participants) plus 1,254 subjects from 6 global collaborators. The material from the prospective study consisted of cDNA or gDNA derived from T cells, B-cell-depleted T cells, or PBMCs. The repertoires were made available in a free public database intended to serve as a resource for research on the immune response to SARS-CoV-2. Where HLA class I and class II types were available, the types were taken from metadata supplied by the sample provider, not from assay-based typing. Deeply sampled blood TCRbeta repertoires from subjects exposed to, actively infected with, or recovered from COVID-19 were included in the dataset.

TCRbeta CDR3 regions were amplified from genomic DNA using the immunoSEQ Assay, a bias-controlled multiplex PCR. The study's own analysis went as follows. The number of nucleated cells in each sample was estimated by amplification of reference gene primers within the assay. To quantify the absolute abundance of each unique TCRbeta CDR3 rearrangement, sequence reads were collapsed and filtered. For each sample, productive Simpson clonality was calculated as the square root of Simpson's diversity index over productive rearrangements. Not all clones reach the TCRdb copy of this immuneACCESS table, which keeps in-frame sequences only. Checked studies attribute under half of the gap to unresolved V genes and leave the rest unexplained. D and trimming come from the DNA, and the V and J calls and clone size come from that table. The table for this sample lists some 60,000 clones; 84% of them were counted only once. 8% to 10% of the sample belongs to the ten largest clones.

Including the terminal cysteine and phenylalanine, the CDR3 comprises 10 residues. Solely the CDR3 DNA is kept, with 30 bases framed from the first base. Between the V and J ends, shortened by 5 bases and 8 bases respectively, the junction contains 4 bases. Study-wide conclusions, independent of this receptor: The quantity of clinical and demographic metadata differed by source and by participant and was supplied without curation.

In Seattle, one collaborating source enrolled patients while the infection was active and tracked those patients longitudinally over the course of disease. Collaborating institutions collected whole blood in K2EDTA tubes following their own protocols. For TCRbeta analysis, collaborators shipped samples in one of three forms: frozen whole blood, isolated PBMCs, or DNA extracted from either of those sample types. Sequencing input: peripheral blood. The sequence was obtained from a man at least 80 years old with COVID-19, enrolled during active disease. The sequence links TRBV12-3 or TRBV12-4 to TRBJ2-1, with no D gene named confidently. The DNA sequence is given as TGTGCCAGCAGTCCCGATGAGCAGTTCTTC. Its protein is CASSPDEQFF.